The T cell receptor (beta chain) under discussion was sequenced for a study of cytomegalovirus exposure and HLA in healthy donors. At the level of the study: The Caucasian-associated ancestry cluster held roughly 80% of around 380 genotyped donors.

It was with 60 Vbeta and 13 Jbeta primers that the PCR ran. The method was immunoSEQ multiplex PCR; TCRdb's version includes in-frame clones alone and lacks a portion of them. This sample has some 150,000 clones, with about three quarters found just once. The length of the CDR3 is 15 residues. V lost 5 bases, J lost 0 bases, and 13 bases lay in between. Germline-derived CDR1 and CDR2 are SEHNR and FQNEAQ (reference sequence). The source is a male donor in good health and CMV-seronegative. Sequenced input: PBMCs. V is TRBV7-9 and J is TRBJ2-5; maybe TRBD2 (5 bases). This chain's CDR3 is CASSLRVANQETQYF. The DNA of the CDR3 is TGTGCCAGCAGCCTAAGGGTAGCGAACCAAGAGACCCAGTACTTC. The entire variable domain, with the rest obtained from reference TRBV7-9 and TRBJ2-5, is as follows: DTGVSQNPRHKITKRGQNVTFRCDPISEHNRLYWYRQTLGQGPEFLTYFQNEAQLEKSRLLSDRFSAERPKGSFSTLEIQRTEQGDSAMYLCASSLRVANQETQYFGPGTRLLVL.